This TCR beta chain was obtained from a study of OX40 agonist ivuxolimab in advanced cancers. Points from the study as a whole: At 0.1 to 3.0 mg/kg, CD4+ and CD8+ blood T cells expanded clonally by week 6.

Clones were sequenced by immunoSEQ multiplex PCR, and TCRdb holds only the in-frame ones, with some missing. Of 52,000 or so clones listed, around four fifths are singletons. Concerning this clone: Its specificity is not known.

Sequenced here: CD4+ or CD8+ T cells sorted from blood, sampled in a trial of the OX40 agonist ivuxolimab. The TCR was taken from an adult with an advanced solid tumor such as melanoma, head and neck, liver or kidney cancer.

Here the CDR3 DNA reads TGTGCCTGGGGGCCCCCGGACAGGGCCTACGAGCAGTACTTC. Translation: CAWGPPDRAYEQYF. The J gene is TRBJ2-7, the V gene TRBV30; 8 nucleotides line up with TRBD1. Germline CDR1 and CDR2: GTSNPN and SVGIG (reference sequence). J gave up 2 bases and V 5 bases, and 8 bases lay outside the gene matches. The CDR3 loop spans 14 amino acids.